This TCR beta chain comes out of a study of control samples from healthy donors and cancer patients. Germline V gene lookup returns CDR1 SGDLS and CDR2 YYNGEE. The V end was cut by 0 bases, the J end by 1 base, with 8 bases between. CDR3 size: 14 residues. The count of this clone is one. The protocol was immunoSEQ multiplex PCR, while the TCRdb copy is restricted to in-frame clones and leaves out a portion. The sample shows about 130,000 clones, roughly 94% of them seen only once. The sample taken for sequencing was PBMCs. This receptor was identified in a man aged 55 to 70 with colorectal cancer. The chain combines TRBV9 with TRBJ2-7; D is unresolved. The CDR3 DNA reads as TGTGCCAGCAGCGTAGATGGAAGTTCCTACGAGCAGTACTTC. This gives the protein CASSVDGSSYEQYF.